This T cell receptor (beta chain) was obtained from a study of breast tumors, draining lymph nodes, adjacent tissues listed by TCRdb under 2016. As for the study more broadly: The study compared TCR beta repertoires across tumor, adjacent nontumor tissue and axillary lymph nodes from breast cancer patients. In human breast cancer, the study set out to evaluate how tumor, surrounding tissue and draining lymph node repertoires relate to one another and whether T cells may move between these sites.

CDR1 WNHNN and CDR2 SYGVQD were looked up in the germline V gene (reference sequence). From cysteine to phenylalanine, the CDR3 is 12 amino acids long. Only the CDR3 portion is preserved as DNA: 36 bases, with reading frame beginning at the first base. This clonotype was seen only a few times. Its antigen is not yet known. The junction shows a germline mismatch at one end, possibly a read error. The sequencer was an Illumina HiSeq 2000. TCR beta chain libraries were generated through multiplex PCR amplification. High-throughput sequencing was used to analyze the amplified TCR beta chain products. Through fastp at Q25 and MiXCR, TCRdb rebuilt clones from the public reads, retaining in-frame beta chains. Under each unique CDR3 protein, matching rows form one entry showing the most common genes and DNA. Here the sample has around 25,000 distinct CDR3 sequences; under 30% occur a single time. The ten largest clones represent approximately 13% of the sample.

Paper-wide results and their limitations: The data were judged consistent with most tumor T cells deriving from the lymph node and then expanding within tumor tissue. Tumor and nontumor tissue repertoires were found to be significantly more similar in luminal-like than in basal-like breast cancer. The conclusion that tumor T cells originate in lymph nodes was framed as consistent with a hypothesis rather than directly demonstrated. Tumor T-cell repertoires showed less diversity than lymph node repertoires and more diversity than nontumor tissue repertoires, and tumor T-cell repertoires showed preferential V and J gene usage.

The material sequenced was breast tumor tissue. This clonotype was obtained from a female donor with breast cancer. Some clones in this sample may be carry-over from other donors' samples. The V and J genes are TRBV10-1 and TRBJ2-7; matching of 5 bases hints at TRBD2 as the D gene. Here the CDR3 is given as CASSSGAYGQYF. The nucleotide sequence is TGCGCCAGCAGTAGCGGAGCCTACGGGCAGTACTTC.